The source of this TCR beta chain is a study of metastatic and nonmetastatic thyroid tumors. Looking at the study overall: Repertoire comparisons spanned blood and tumor or nodule tissue from malignant and benign thyroid patients. Study-wide points: TCR beta diversity was reportedly significantly higher in malignant thyroid tumors than benign nodules, in blood and tumor.

Source study methods: A papillary thyroid cancer distant-metastasis classifier was built from CDR3 differences across clinicopathological groups. MiXCR was used by TCRdb to re-call the PCR reads. The V and J calls here are based on TCRdb, not the publication. The sample holds about 40,000 clones, about 16% seen once. This clone showed up many times. Its antigen is as yet unknown. One base away lies a much larger clone, so this may be a sequencing read error. The CDR3 is 11 residues long. Thyroid surgery was performed in patients who had received no treatment beforehand. The chain uses TRBV12-3 or TRBV12-4 and TRBJ2-7; D gene uncertain. Specimen: blood. This TCR was sampled from a female donor with papillary thyroid cancer or a benign thyroid nodule (not recorded which). Some clones in this sample may be carry-over from other donors' samples. DNA of the CDR3: TGTACCAGCAGTGACCCCTACGAGCAGTACTTC. Translating it yields CTSSDPYEQYF.